This is a list of T cell receptor beta chains from one sample in a study of regulatory T cells in long-lasting Graves disease. TCRdb processed the multiplex PCR reads anew with MiXCR; each CDR3 protein has one entry. Of about 610,000 distinct CDR3 sequences in the sample, about 16% were seen once. These data were likewise used in another study, on T cells in Graves' hyperthyroidism and ophthalmopathy.

This specimen was peripheral blood mononuclear cells (PBMCs), taken at new diagnosis, from a patient treated with antithyroid drugs. Receptors originate from a man aged 18 to 30 with Graves disease. CDR3s include the opening cysteine and the closing phenylalanine or tryptophan. D genes are given only for firm matches. Clone size, where shown, is once, few, many, or a class for clones that have expanded.

d_gene,abundance,v_gene,j_gene,CDR3aa,CDR3nt
TRBD1,few,TRBV12-3/TRBV12-4,TRBJ1-1,CANQLGYGTGRTTEAFF,TGTGCCAACCAACTGGGTTACGGGACAGGGAGGACCACTGAAGCTTTCTTT
TRBD2,NA,TRBV10-3,TRBJ2-1,CATSAAGGYNEQFF,TGTGCCACCTCCGCGGCGGGAGGCTACAATGAGCAGTTCTTC
TRBD1,few,TRBV28,TRBJ2-3,CASSLGQGVTDTQYF,TGTGCCAGCAGTCTCGGACAGGGGGTCACAGATACGCAGTATTTT
NA,once,TRBV3-1,TRBJ1-1,CASSQRGTLEAFF,TGTGCCAGCAGCCAACGCGGGACGTTAGAAGCTTTCTTT
TRBD2,few,TRBV10-2,TRBJ2-1,CASSEASGSNEQFF,TGCGCCAGCAGTGAGGCTAGCGGGAGCAATGAGCAGTTCTTC
NA,few,TRBV20-1,TRBJ1-5,CSGLSGTSNQPQHF,TGCAGTGGTCTTTCAGGGACCAGCAATCAGCCCCAGCATTTT
NA,few,TRBV4-1,TRBJ2-1,CASSPIGSWDEQFF,TGCGCCAGCAGCCCCATCGGGTCCTGGGACGAGCAGTTCTTC
NA,many,TRBV6-5,TRBJ2-7,CASSSSLASSSYEQYF,TGTGCCAGCAGTTCCTCCCTAGCGAGCAGCTCCTACGAGCAGTACTTC
TRBD1,many,TRBV5-1,TRBJ2-5,CASSLGPGGTETQYF,TGCGCCAGCAGCTTGGGGCCAGGGGGCACAGAGACCCAGTACTTC
TRBD2,many,TRBV2,TRBJ2-7,CASNRLAGTEEQYF,TGTGCCAGCAATCGACTAGCGGGAACTGAAGAGCAGTACTTC
NA,NA,TRBV29-1,TRBJ2-7,CSVEVKAVQYF,TGCAGCGTTGAAGTTAAAGCGGTGCAGTACTTC
NA,many,TRBV20-1,TRBJ1-5,CSARGHPNQPQHF,TGCAGTGCTAGAGGTCACCCCAATCAGCCCCAGCATTTT
NA,once,TRBV6-1,TRBJ2-7,CASSHARGAYEQYF,TGTGCCAGCAGCCACGCACGAGGGGCCTACGAGCAGTACTTC
NA,many,TRBV3-1,TRBJ2-1,CASSQVRTWQFF,TGTGCCAGCAGCCAAGTCAGGACCTGGCAGTTCTTC
TRBD2,many,TRBV11-1,TRBJ2-1,CASSLEPGLAGLNEQFF,TGTGCCAGCAGCTTAGAACCGGGACTAGCGGGATTGAATGAGCAGTTCTTC
TRBD2,many,TRBV7-9,TRBJ2-7,CASSSPDAGEPYEQYF,TGTGCCAGCAGCTCCCCTGATGCGGGGGAGCCCTACGAGCAGTACTTC
NA,few,TRBV5-1,TRBJ2-5,CASSLLTGNQETQYF,TGCGCCAGCAGCCTTTTGACGGGTAACCAAGAGACCCAGTACTTC
NA,few,TRBV6-2/TRBV6-3,TRBJ2-5,CASTRGLGKGETQYF,TGTGCCAGCACCAGGGGATTGGGAAAAGGGGAGACCCAGTACTTC
TRBD2,NA,TRBV4-1,TRBJ2-7,CASRGLAAYEQYF,TGCGCCAGCAGAGGACTAGCGGCCTACGAGCAGTACTTC
TRBD1,many,TRBV6-5,TRBJ1-5,CASSYRGLGQPQHF,TGTGCCAGCAGTTACAGGGGGCTAGGCCAGCCCCAGCATTTT
NA,few,TRBV7-3,TRBJ2-2,CASSLWEGANTGELFF,TGTGCCAGCAGCTTATGGGAGGGGGCGAACACCGGGGAGCTGTTTTTT
NA,NA,TRBV18,TRBJ2-7,CASRRTGTIEQYF,TGTGCCAGCCGACGAACAGGGACAATCGAGCAGTACTTC
TRBD1,NA,TRBV15,TRBJ1-5,CATSRDRGGGEGNQPQHF,TGTGCCACCAGCAGAGATCGAGGAGGGGGCGAGGGCAATCAGCCCCAGCATTTT
TRBD1,many,TRBV15,TRBJ1-5,CASALVSTGGQPQHF,TGTGCCAGCGCCCTAGTCTCGACAGGGGGTCAGCCCCAGCATTTT
TRBD1,many,TRBV6-1,TRBJ2-7,CASSELRTGDEQYF,TGTGCCAGCAGTGAACTTAGGACAGGGGACGAGCAGTACTTC
TRBD1,many,TRBV6-2/TRBV6-3,TRBJ2-1,CASSYVGTGTNEQFF,TGTGCCAGCAGTTACGTTGGGACAGGGACAAATGAGCAGTTCTTC
TRBD1,NA,TRBV19,TRBJ2-1,CASSLGQANNEQFF,TGTGCCAGTAGCCTTGGACAGGCAAATAATGAGCAGTTCTTC
NA,few,TRBV9,TRBJ2-2,CASSGATGFTGELFF,TGTGCCAGCAGCGGCGCCACAGGATTCACCGGGGAGCTGTTTTTT
TRBD1,NA,TRBV4-1,TRBJ1-2,CASSQARQGSYGYTF,TGCGCCAGCAGCCAAGCCCGACAGGGATCCTATGGCTACACCTTC
TRBD2,once,TRBV9,TRBJ2-3,CASSVEVAGDTQYF,TGTGCCAGCAGCGTAGAGGTAGCGGGGGATACGCAGTATTTT
TRBD1,NA,TRBV10-2,TRBJ2-7,CATGQIKGEQYF,TGCGCCACGGGACAGATCAAGGGGGAGCAGTACTTC
NA,many,TRBV28,TRBJ2-7,CASSQPGPRTYEQYF,TGTGCCAGCAGTCAGCCGGGGCCAAGGACCTACGAGCAGTACTTC
NA,many,TRBV12-3/TRBV12-4,TRBJ1-1,CASSGLTEAFF,TGTGCCAGCAGTGGGCTAACTGAAGCTTTCTTT
NA,few,TRBV7-9,TRBJ1-6,CASSFQGVGSPLHF,TGTGCCAGCAGCTTTCAAGGGGTGGGCTCACCCCTCCACTTT
TRBD2,many,TRBV2,TRBJ2-2,CASNQAGANTGELFF,TGTGCCAGCAATCAGGCGGGAGCGAACACCGGGGAGCTGTTTTTT
NA,few,TRBV28,TRBJ2-1,CASSFPRWPSYNEQFF,TGTGCCAGCAGTTTCCCCCGATGGCCTTCCTACAATGAGCAGTTCTTC
TRBD1,few,TRBV7-9,TRBJ2-1,CASSSSDRGPGNEQFF,TGTGCCAGCAGCTCCTCGGACAGGGGGCCCGGCAATGAGCAGTTCTTC
NA,few,TRBV5-5,TRBJ1-3,CASSLGGRPGNTIYF,TGTGCCAGCAGCTTGGGTGGGAGGCCTGGAAACACCATATATTTT
NA,many,TRBV6-1,TRBJ2-2,CASSALFANTGELFF,TGTGCCAGCAGTGCCTTATTCGCGAACACCGGGGAGCTGTTTTTT
NA,few,TRBV20-1,TRBJ1-2,CSARMALGVTGYTF,TGCAGTGCTAGGATGGCCCTGGGGGTAACTGGCTACACCTTC
TRBD1,NA,TRBV9,TRBJ2-3,CASSVDQGARTDTQYF,TGTGCCAGCAGCGTAGATCAGGGGGCACGCACAGATACGCAGTATTTT
NA,many,TRBV20-1,TRBJ1-5,CSAERPGDGQPQHF,TGCAGTGCTGAGAGACCAGGGGACGGTCAGCCCCAGCATTTT
NA,many,TRBV27,TRBJ1-6,CASRMGGNSPLHF,TGTGCCAGCAGGATGGGAGGGAACTCACCCCTCCACTTT
NA,many,TRBV28,TRBJ2-1,CASSFGSSSYNEQFF,TGTGCCAGCAGTTTTGGGTCTAGCTCCTACAATGAGCAGTTCTTC
TRBD1,many,TRBV29-1,TRBJ1-1,CSAGGTGDGNTEAFF,TGCAGCGCGGGCGGGACAGGTGACGGGAACACTGAAGCTTTCTTT
TRBD2,many,TRBV7-9,TRBJ2-1,CASSRTSGGHNEQFF,TGTGCCAGCAGCCGGACTAGCGGGGGGCACAATGAGCAGTTCTTC
NA,many,TRBV27,TRBJ2-1,CASGEPFFDEQFF,TGTGCCAGCGGAGAACCCTTTTTCGATGAGCAGTTCTTC
TRBD1,many,TRBV2,TRBJ1-5,CASTLDRGDQPQHF,TGTGCCAGCACCCTCGACAGGGGAGATCAGCCCCAGCATTTT
TRBD1,few,TRBV12-3/TRBV12-4,TRBJ2-2,CASSISGTATGELFF,TGTGCCAGCAGCATATCCGGGACAGCCACCGGGGAGCTGTTTTTT
NA,once,TRBV2,TRBJ2-3,CASGAGLSADTQYF,TGTGCCAGCGGAGCAGGGCTAAGCGCAGATACGCAGTATTTT
NA,many,TRBV2,TRBJ2-7,CASSGSAYEQYF,TGTGCCAGCAGTGGGTCAGCCTACGAGCAGTACTTC
TRBD1,few,TRBV6-5,TRBJ1-5,CASRYLGQDSNQPQHF,TGTGCCAGCAGATACCTAGGACAGGATAGCAATCAGCCCCAGCATTTT
TRBD2,few,TRBV12-3/TRBV12-4,TRBJ2-3,CASSLWGAGGSQYF,TGTGCCAGCAGTCTCTGGGGAGCGGGGGGCTCGCAGTATTTT
TRBD1,NA,TRBV7-9,TRBJ2-7,CASSHHMTGFDEQYF,TGTGCCAGCAGCCACCACATGACAGGGTTCGACGAGCAGTACTTC
NA,few,TRBV19,TRBJ2-7,CASSRIADTYEQYF,TGTGCCAGTAGTCGGATAGCGGACACCTACGAGCAGTACTTC
NA,NA,TRBV28,TRBJ2-3,CASSFMEGSYIDTQYF,TGTGCCAGCAGTTTCATGGAGGGGAGCTACATAGATACGCAGTATTTT